This entry lists 11 T cell receptor beta chains sequenced from one sample in a study of cytomegalovirus exposure and HLA in healthy donors. Primers included in the PCR were 60 Vbeta and 13 Jbeta primers. Some clones are missing from TCRdb's copy, which holds only in-frame ones; the method was immunoSEQ multiplex PCR. This specimen shows tens of thousands of clones; the ten leading clones hold more than 9.5%. Sequencing input: PBMCs. The receptors were gathered from a woman aged 45-65 years in good health and CMV-seropositive.

The chain's CDR3 is CASSETRGADTQYF. CDR3 in DNA: TGTGCCAGCAGTGAAACCAGGGGTGCAGATACGCAGTATTTT. The chain links TRBV6-1 to TRBJ2-3, with a tentative D call TRBD1 (6 bases). With 2 bases removed from V and 4 bases from J, the gap between germline ends came to 10 bases. This CDR3 spans 14 amino acids. CDR1 and CDR2 from the germline V gene are MNHNS and SASEGT.

This rearrangement joins TRBV30 to TRBJ2-7, with D unresolved. With 4 bases removed from V and 2 bases from J, the gap between germline ends came to 9 bases. Germline V gene data show CDR1 as GTSNPN and CDR2 as SVGIG (reference sequence). CDR3 length: 12 amino acids. This chain's CDR3 is CAWITGPYEQYF. The CDR3 DNA is TGTGCCTGGATTACGGGTCCCTACGAGCAGTACTTC.

The genes are TRBV30 and TRBJ2-5; D uncertain. Germline assignment: CDR1 GTSNPN and CDR2 SVGIG (reference sequence). The CDR3 extends over 16 amino acids. V dropped 0 bases and J dropped 1 base, with 15 bases sitting between them. The CDR3 DNA reads as TGTGCCTGGAGTGTATTCTCGGGTTGGCGCCAAGAGACCCAGTACTTC. Amino acids: CAWSVFSGWRQETQYF.

V usage is TRBV28 and J usage is TRBJ1-4; TRBD1 might be the D (6 bases). This CDR3 is built from 17 residues. The V end was cut by 3 bases, the J end by 8 bases, with 22 bases between. Germline V gene lookup returns CDR1 MDHEN and CDR2 SYDVKM. The CDR3: CASSFLRGAFGEEKLFF. The CDR3, as DNA: TGTGCCAGCAGTTTTCTCCGGGGGGCCTTCGGGGAGGAAAAACTGTTTTTT.

The V call is TRBV14, the J call TRBJ1-2; 8 bases map to TRBD1. Trimming at V came to 1 base and at J to 8 bases, leaving 9 bases not matched to a gene. Germline V gives CDR1 SGHDN, CDR2 FVKESK. CDR3 size: 15 residues. CDR3 loop: CASSQAMSGGGGYTF. The CDR3 DNA reads as TGTGCCAGCAGCCAAGCAATGTCAGGGGGCGGCGGCTACACCTTC.

J is TRBJ2-1 and V is TRBV7-8; 12 nucleotides agree with TRBD2. CDR1 is SGHVS and CDR2 is FQNEAQ in the germline V gene. Trimming at V came to 4 bases and at J to 9 bases, leaving 10 bases not matched to a gene. This CDR3 contains 16 residues. The CDR3 spells CASSWRLAGVEGEQFF. The CDR3, as DNA: TGTGCCAGCAGCTGGCGACTAGCGGGAGTAGAGGGTGAGCAGTTCTTC.

This sequence joins TRBV29-1 and TRBJ1-1; weak D call: TRBD1 (5 bases). V lost 1 base to trimming and J lost 0 bases, with 12 bases between them. In germline, CDR1 is SQVTM, CDR2 ANQGSEA. The CDR3 consists of 15 residues. The CDR3 nucleotides are TGCAGCGTTGAAGGGGGTAGGGGCTTGAACACTGAAGCTTTCTTT. Protein product: CSVEGGRGLNTEAFF.

The chain carries TRBV19 and TRBJ2-3; 8 positions match TRBD1. V lost 6 bases, J lost 1 base, and 12 bases stayed unmatched. This CDR3 region has 17 residues. In germline, CDR1 is LNHDA, CDR2 SQIVND (reference sequence). Written as DNA, the CDR3 is TGTGCCAGTAGCCCTAACTTCGGGACAGGAGGCACAGATACGCAGTATTTT. This gives the protein CASSPNFGTGGTDTQYF. The full variable domain, rest sourced from reference TRBV19 and TRBJ2-3, is DGGITQSPKYLFRKEGQNVTLSCEQNLNHDAMYWYRQDPGQGLRLIYYSQIVNDFQKGDIAEGYSVSREKKESFPLTVTSAQKNPTAFYLCASSPNFGTGGTDTQYFGPGTRLTVL.

The V call is TRBV12-5, the J call TRBJ1-2, with D possibly matching TRBD1 (5 bases). Trimming removed 7 bases at V and 4 bases at J, with 19 bases between. The germline V gene has CDR1 LGHNT and CDR2 FRNRAP. The CDR3 is made up of 15 amino acids. Here the CDR3 DNA reads TGTGCTAGTGAATCGTGGGAGGGGTCCTTCTATGGCTACACCTTC. As protein: CASESWEGSFYGYTF.

J is TRBJ1-1 and V is TRBV19; D is undetermined. The germline gives CDR1 LNHDA, CDR2 SQIVND (reference sequence). Trimming cost V 8 bases and J 3 bases, with 4 bases left between them. This CDR3 is 10 amino acids long. This CDR3 reads CASGYTEAFF. As DNA, the CDR3 is TGTGCCAGTGGCTACACTGAAGCTTTCTTT.

The genes are TRBV19 and TRBJ1-6, with no clear D. CDR3 length equals 14 residues. Germline assignment: CDR1 LNHDA and CDR2 SQIVND (reference sequence). The germline V and J ends were trimmed by 9 bases and 0 bases, with 9 bases remaining between them. CDR3 nucleotides: TGTGCCAGCCAATTGAGCTCCTATAATTCACCCCTCCACTTT. This codes for CASQLSSYNSPLHF.